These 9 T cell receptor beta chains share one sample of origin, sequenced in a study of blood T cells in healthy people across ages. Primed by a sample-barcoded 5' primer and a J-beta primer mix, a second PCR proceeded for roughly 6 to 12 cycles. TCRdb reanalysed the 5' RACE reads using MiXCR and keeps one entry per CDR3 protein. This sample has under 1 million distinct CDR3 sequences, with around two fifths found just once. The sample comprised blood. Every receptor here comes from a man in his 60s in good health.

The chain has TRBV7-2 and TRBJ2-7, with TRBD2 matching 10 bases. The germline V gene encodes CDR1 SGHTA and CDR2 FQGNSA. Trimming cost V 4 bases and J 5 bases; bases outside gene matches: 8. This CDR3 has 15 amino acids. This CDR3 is CASSSTSGAPNEQYF. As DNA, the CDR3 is TGTGCCAGCAGCTCCACTAGCGGGGCGCCCAACGAGCAGTACTTC.

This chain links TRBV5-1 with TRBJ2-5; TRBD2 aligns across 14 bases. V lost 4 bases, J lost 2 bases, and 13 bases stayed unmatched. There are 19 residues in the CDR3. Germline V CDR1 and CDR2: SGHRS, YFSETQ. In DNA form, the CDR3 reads TGCGCCAGCAGCCCCAACCCGACTAGCGGGGGGGCCCTACAAGAGACCCAGTACTTC. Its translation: CASSPNPTSGGALQETQYF. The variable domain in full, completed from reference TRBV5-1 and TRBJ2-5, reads KAGVTQTPRYLIKTRGQQVTLSCSPISGHRSVSWYQQTPGQGLQFLFEYFSETQRNKGNFPGRFSGRQFSNSRSEMNVSTLELGDSALYLCASSPNPTSGGALQETQYFGPGTRLLVL.

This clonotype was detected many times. CDR3 bases: TGTGCCATCAGTGATCGCCCGGGGGAGACCCAGTACTTC. Amino acids: CAISDRPGETQYF. The chain employs TRBV10-3 and TRBJ2-5, with D perhaps matching TRBD2 (5 bases). V gave up 3 bases and J gave up 5 bases, with 10 bases separating them. The CDR3 contains 13 residues. Germline CDR1 and CDR2: ENHRY and SYGVKD.

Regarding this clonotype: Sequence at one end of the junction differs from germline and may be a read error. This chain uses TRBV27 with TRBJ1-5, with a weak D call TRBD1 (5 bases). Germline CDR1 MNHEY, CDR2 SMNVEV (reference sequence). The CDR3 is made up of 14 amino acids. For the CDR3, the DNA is TGTGTCAGCAGGTCGATATCAGGGTATCAGCCCCAGCATTTT. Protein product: CVSRSISGYQPQHF.

The CDR3 loop is CASSQPDSAYEQYF. The CDR3 bases are TGCGCCAGCAGCCAGCCGGACAGCGCCTACGAGCAGTACTTC. J is TRBJ2-7 and V is TRBV4-1, with D maybe TRBD1 (6 bases). Germline values: CDR1 MGHRA, CDR2 YSYEKL. The germline V and J ends were trimmed by 3 bases and 2 bases, with 11 bases remaining between them. The CDR3 sequence is 14 residues long.

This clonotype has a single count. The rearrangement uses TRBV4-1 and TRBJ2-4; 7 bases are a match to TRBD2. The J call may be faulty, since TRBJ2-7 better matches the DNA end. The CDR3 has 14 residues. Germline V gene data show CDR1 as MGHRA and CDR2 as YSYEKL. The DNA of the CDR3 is TGCGCCAGCAGCCAAAGTCGGGGGGAATACGAGCAGTACTTC. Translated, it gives CASSQSRGEYEQYF.

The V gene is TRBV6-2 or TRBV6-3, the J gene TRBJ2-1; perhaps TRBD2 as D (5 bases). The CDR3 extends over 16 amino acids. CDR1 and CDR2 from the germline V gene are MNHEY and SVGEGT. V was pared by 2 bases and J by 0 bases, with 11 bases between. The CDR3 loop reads CASSYGLKSSYNEQFF. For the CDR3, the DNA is TGTGCCAGCAGTTACGGACTGAAAAGCTCCTACAATGAGCAGTTCTTC.

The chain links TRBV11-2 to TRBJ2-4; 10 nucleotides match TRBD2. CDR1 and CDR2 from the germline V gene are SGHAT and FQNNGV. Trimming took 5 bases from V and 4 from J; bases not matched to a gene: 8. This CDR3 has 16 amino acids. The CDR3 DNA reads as TGTGCCAGCAGCGTACAGCCTAGCGGGGGTAAAAACATTCAGTACTTC. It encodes CASSVQPSGGKNIQYF.

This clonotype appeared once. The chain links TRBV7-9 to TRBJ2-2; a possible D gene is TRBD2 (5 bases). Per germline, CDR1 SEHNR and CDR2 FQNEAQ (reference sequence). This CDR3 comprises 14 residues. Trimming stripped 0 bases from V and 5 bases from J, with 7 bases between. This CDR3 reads CASSLALATGELFF. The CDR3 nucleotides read TGTGCCAGCAGCTTAGCCCTAGCAACCGGGGAGCTGTTTTTT.